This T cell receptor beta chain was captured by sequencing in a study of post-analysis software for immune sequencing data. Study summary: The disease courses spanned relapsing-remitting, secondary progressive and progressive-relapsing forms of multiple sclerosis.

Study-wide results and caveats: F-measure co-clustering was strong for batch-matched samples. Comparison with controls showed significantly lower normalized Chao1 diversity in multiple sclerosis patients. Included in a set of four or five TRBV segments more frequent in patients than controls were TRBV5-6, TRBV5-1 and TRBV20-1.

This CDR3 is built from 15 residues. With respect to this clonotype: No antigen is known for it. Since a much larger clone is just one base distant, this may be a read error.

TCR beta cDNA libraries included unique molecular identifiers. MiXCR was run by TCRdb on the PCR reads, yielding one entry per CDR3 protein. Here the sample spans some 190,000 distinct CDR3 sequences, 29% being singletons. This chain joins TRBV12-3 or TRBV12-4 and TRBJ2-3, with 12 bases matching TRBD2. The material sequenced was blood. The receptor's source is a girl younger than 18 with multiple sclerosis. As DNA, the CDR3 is TGTGCCAGCAGGAAGGGACTAGCGGGCACAGATGCGCAGTATTTT. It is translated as CASRKGLAGTDAQYF.